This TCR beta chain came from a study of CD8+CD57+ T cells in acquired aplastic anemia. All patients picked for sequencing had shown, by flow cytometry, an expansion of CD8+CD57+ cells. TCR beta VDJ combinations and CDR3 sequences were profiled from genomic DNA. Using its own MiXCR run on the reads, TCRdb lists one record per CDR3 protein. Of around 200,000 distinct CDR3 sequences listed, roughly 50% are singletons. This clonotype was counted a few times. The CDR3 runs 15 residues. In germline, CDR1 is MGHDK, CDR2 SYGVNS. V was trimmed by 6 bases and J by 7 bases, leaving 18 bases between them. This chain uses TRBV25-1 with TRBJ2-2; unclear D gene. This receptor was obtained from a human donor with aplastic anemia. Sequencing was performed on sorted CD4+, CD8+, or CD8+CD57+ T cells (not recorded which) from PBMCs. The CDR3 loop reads CASSATSSPRGELFF. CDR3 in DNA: TGTGCCAGCAGCGCGACCTCCAGCCCCCGCGGGGAGCTGTTTTTT.